The clone carrying this T cell receptor (beta chain) was detected a few times. Its target is unknown. These data come from a study of T cells after yellow fever vaccination. Study-wide findings and caveats: The secondary T-cell response peaked on day 5, not day 15, but was weaker. Abundant bulk-derived clonotypes could contaminate FACS-sorted repertoires.

One entry per CDR3 protein, called by TCRdb with MiXCR from the 5' RACE reads. The table shows about 340,000 distinct CDR3 sequences, with 3% to 4.5% occurring only once. Trimming removed 5 bases from V and 0 bases from J; junction bases left unmatched: 14. This CDR3 has 19 amino acids. The V gene's germline CDR1 is SGHNT and CDR2 YENEEA. The sequence came from a man between 18 and 29 years old who received the YFV17D yellow fever vaccine. The sample here was PBMCs, taken 5 days after the yellow fever booster vaccination. The chain links TRBV11-3 to TRBJ2-2, with 8 nucleotides matching TRBD1. Written as DNA, the CDR3 is TGTGCCAGCAGCGCCGGACCTATTCACAGGGGGGCGAACACCGGGGAGCTGTTTTTT. Encoded protein: CASSAGPIHRGANTGELFF.